Sequencing of this TCR beta chain was carried out in a study of shared clonotypes between healthy human individuals. The V and J ends lost 3 bases and 7 bases respectively, with 10 bases between them. The CDR3 is 12 amino acids. The germline V gene has CDR1 MDHEN and CDR2 SYDVKM. Measured with immunoSEQ multiplex PCR; TCRdb has only the in-frame clones, and not every one. The sample has approximately 810,000 clones, almost 95% seen once. CD45RO-negative cells were positively selected for CCR7, leaving out terminally differentiated effector memory CD45RA+ cells. The J gene is TRBJ2-7, the V gene TRBV28; no clear D. The specimen was naive CD8+ T cells sorted from blood. The sequence was collected from a man aged 25-45 years in good health. CDR3: CASSLWMGEQYF. Here the CDR3 DNA reads TGTGCCAGCAGTTTGTGGATGGGGGAGCAGTACTTC. Variable domain in full (rest from reference TRBV28 and TRBJ2-7): DVKVTQSSRYLVKRTGEKVFLECVQDMDHENMFWYRQDPGLGLRLIYFSYDVKMKEKGDIPEGYSVSREKKERFSLILESASTNQTSMYLCASSLWMGEQYFGPGTRLTVT.